A single sample is the source of the 17 T cell receptor beta chains below, sequenced in a study of cytomegalovirus exposure and HLA in healthy donors. PCR primers comprised 60 Vbeta and 13 Jbeta primers. Using immunoSEQ multiplex PCR, the repertoire was profiled, and TCRdb retains in-frame clones only, with some absent. This table holds approximately 140,000 clones. Sequenced material: PBMCs. Receptors originate from a woman aged 45 to 65 in good health and CMV-seronegative.

The gene calls are TRBV5-1 and TRBJ1-2; D unclear. Germline V gives CDR1 SGHRS, CDR2 YFSETQ. CDR3 length: 13 residues. V was pared by 0 bases and J by 5 bases, with 8 bases between. CDR3 nucleotide sequence: TGCGCCAGCAGCTTGGCCCTCGGGTATGGCTACACCTTC. It codes for CASSLALGYGYTF.

The genes are TRBV5-5 and TRBJ2-3, with D possibly matching TRBD1 (5 bases). This CDR3 region has 14 residues. Deletions cut 0 bases from V and 4 bases from J, with 9 bases between. Germline V gene lookup returns CDR1 SGHKS and CDR2 YYEKEE (reference sequence). CDR3 amino acids: CASSLGQLADTQYF. The CDR3 DNA is TGTGCCAGCAGCTTGGGACAGTTAGCAGATACGCAGTATTTT.

The chain joins TRBV5-4 to TRBJ1-1, with 10 bases that match TRBD1. The CDR3 contains 15 residues. Trimming took 3 bases from V and 1 from J; bases not matched to a gene: 3. Germline V gene data show CDR1 as SGHNT and CDR2 as YYREEE (reference sequence). The CDR3 protein is CASSYRTGGNTEAFF. CDR3 nucleotide sequence: TGTGCCAGCAGCTACCGGACAGGGGGGAACACTGAAGCTTTCTTT.

This sequence joins TRBV5-1 and TRBJ2-5; 8 nucleotides line up with TRBD2. The length of the CDR3 is 14 residues. With 4 bases clipped from V and 4 bases from J, the junction kept 6 bases outside the gene matches. CDR1 is SGHRS, CDR2 YFSETQ, per germline. The CDR3 reads CASSPDSGGETQYF. Here the CDR3 DNA reads TGCGCCAGCAGCCCGGACAGCGGGGGAGAGACCCAGTACTTC.

V usage is TRBV9 and J usage is TRBJ2-3; TRBD2 matches 7 bases. The germline gives CDR1 SGDLS, CDR2 YYNGEE. The V gene end was trimmed by 5 bases and the J gene end by 0 bases; junction bases not matched to a gene: 12. This CDR3 has 17 amino acids. CDR3 protein: CASREGGGGASTDTQYF. Written as DNA, the CDR3 is TGTGCCAGCAGGGAAGGTGGGGGGGGAGCCAGCACAGATACGCAGTATTTT.

The genes are TRBV29-1 and TRBJ2-1, with D possibly being TRBD1 (6 bases). The CDR3 has 15 amino acids. Germline loops: CDR1 SQVTM, CDR2 ANQGSEA. Between the trimmed V and J ends, which lost 7 bases and 1 base, there was a span of 17 bases. CDR3 sequence (DNA): TGCAGCGCCCTGGGGGCAACCCTTTCCTACAATGAGCAGTTCTTC. Residues: CSALGATLSYNEQFF.

The chain links TRBV11-3 to TRBJ1-1, with TRBD1 identical over 7 bases. V trimming: 1 base; J trimming: 6 bases; junction bases outside the gene matches: 5. Germline CDR1 reads SGHNT; CDR2 reads YENEEA. The CDR3 consists of 14 residues. CDR3 nucleotide sequence: TGTGCCAGCAGCTTAGGGCACCAGGGGGCTGAAGCTTTCTTT. Translating it yields CASSLGHQGAEAFF. The variable domain in full, completed from reference TRBV11-3 and TRBJ1-1, reads EAGVVQSPRYKIIEKKQPVAFWCNPISGHNTLYWYLQNLGQGPELLIRYENEEAVDDSQLPKDRFSAERLKGVDSTLKIQPAELGDSAVYLCASSLGHQGAEAFFGQGTRLTVV.

Notes on this clone: The sample carries other DNA sequences with the same CDR3. The rearrangement joins TRBV7-9 to TRBJ1-1; 7 bases line up with TRBD1. The germline V gene encodes CDR1 SEHNR and CDR2 FQNEAQ (reference sequence). The CDR3 contains 15 residues. V lost 2 bases and J lost 1; bases outside the gene matches: 4. The CDR3 DNA sequence: TGTGCCAGCAGCTTAATACAGGGGCCGAACACTGAAGCTTTCTTT. This gives the protein CASSLIQGPNTEAFF.

The chain links TRBV15 to TRBJ2-5, with 8 bases fitting TRBD2. Trimming removed 6 bases from V and 5 bases from J; junction bases left unmatched: 5. Germline V gene lookup returns CDR1 LNHNV and CDR2 YYDKDF (reference sequence). CDR3 length: 13 amino acids. The CDR3 is CATRRGRLETQYF. CDR3 coding DNA: TGTGCCACCAGACGCGGGAGGTTGGAGACCCAGTACTTC.

The J gene is TRBJ2-5, the V gene TRBV7-9; 8 nucleotides agree with TRBD1. Per the germline V gene, CDR1 is SEHNR and CDR2 is FQNEAQ (reference sequence). The CDR3 totals 14 residues. Trimming took 5 bases from V and 5 from J; bases not matched to a gene: 7. CDR3 sequence reads: CASSPGQVGETQYF. The CDR3, as DNA: TGTGCCAGCAGCCCGGGACAGGTCGGGGAGACCCAGTACTTC.

This chain uses TRBV30 with TRBJ2-5, with D tentatively TRBD1 (5 bases). The V gene lost 3 bases and the J gene lost 0 bases, with 11 bases spanning the gap. The CDR3 consists of 14 residues. In germline, CDR1 is GTSNPN, CDR2 SVGIG (reference sequence). The CDR3 sequence: CAWRLGRHQETQYF. For the CDR3, the DNA is TGTGCCTGGAGGTTGGGGCGACACCAAGAGACCCAGTACTTC. The full variable domain, its missing parts supplied by reference TRBV30 and TRBJ2-5, is SQTIHQWPATLVQPVGSPLSLECTVEGTSNPNLYWYRQAAGRGLQLLFYSVGIGQISSEVPQNLSASRPQDRQFILSSKKLLLSDSGFYLCAWRLGRHQETQYFGPGTRLLVL.

DNA for the CDR3: TGTGCCAGCAGCGGAGGGACGGGTAACTATGGCTACACCTTC. Translating it yields CASSGGTGNYGYTF. This sequence joins TRBV7-9 and TRBJ1-2, with D perhaps matching TRBD1 (5 bases). The CDR3 is made up of 14 amino acids. Germline V lookup: CDR1 SEHNR, CDR2 FQNEAQ (reference sequence). The V end lost 5 bases, the J end lost 1 base, and 11 bases lay between the germline ends.

Written as DNA, the CDR3 is TGCGCCAGCAGTCTTCTTCCCACAGATACGCAGTATTTT. Its translation: CASSLLPTDTQYF. The V and J genes are TRBV4-3 and TRBJ2-3; the D is unclear. There are 13 residues in the CDR3. Germline CDR1 reads LGHNA; CDR2 reads YSLEER. Deletions cut 6 bases from V and 2 bases from J, with 9 bases between.

The chain joins TRBV18 to TRBJ1-5, with 7 nucleotides matching TRBD1. J gave up 6 bases and V 6 bases, and 14 bases lay outside the gene matches. The CDR3 runs 16 residues. Germline assignment: CDR1 KGHSH and CDR2 LQKENI. This CDR3 is CASSPRGDRVSQPQHF. The CDR3 bases are TGTGCCAGCTCGCCGCGGGGGGACAGAGTGTCTCAGCCCCAGCATTTT.

V and J are TRBV7-2 and TRBJ1-1; no firm D call. Trimming removed 0 bases from V and 1 base from J, with 3 bases in between. The CDR3 length is 13 residues. The germline V gene has CDR1 SGHTA and CDR2 FQGNSA. The CDR3 sequence is CASSLARNTEAFF. The CDR3 DNA sequence: TGTGCCAGCAGCTTAGCCAGGAACACTGAAGCTTTCTTT.

V is TRBV28 and J is TRBJ1-5; 8 nucleotides align to TRBD1. This CDR3 region has 12 residues. With 10 bases clipped from V and 4 bases from J, the junction kept 3 bases outside the gene matches. The germline CDR1 and CDR2 sequences are MDHEN and SYDVKM. DNA of the CDR3: TGTGCCACCCGGACAGGGAATCAGCCCCAGCATTTT. It is translated as CATRTGNQPQHF. The full variable domain, completed using reference TRBV28 and TRBJ1-5, is DVKVTQSSRYLVKRTGEKVFLECVQDMDHENMFWYRQDPGLGLRLIYFSYDVKMKEKGDIPEGYSVSREKKERFSLILESASTNQTSMYLCATRTGNQPQHFGDGTRLSIL.

The chain couples TRBV9 to TRBJ2-1; D is perhaps TRBD1 (6 bases). Germline V gene lookup returns CDR1 SGDLS and CDR2 YYNGEE. Trimming removed 4 bases at V and 5 bases at J, with 13 bases between. This CDR3 contains 14 residues. The CDR3 DNA reads TGTGCCAGCAGCATTACCACAGGGAACAATGAGCAGTTCTTC. Protein: CASSITTGNNEQFF.